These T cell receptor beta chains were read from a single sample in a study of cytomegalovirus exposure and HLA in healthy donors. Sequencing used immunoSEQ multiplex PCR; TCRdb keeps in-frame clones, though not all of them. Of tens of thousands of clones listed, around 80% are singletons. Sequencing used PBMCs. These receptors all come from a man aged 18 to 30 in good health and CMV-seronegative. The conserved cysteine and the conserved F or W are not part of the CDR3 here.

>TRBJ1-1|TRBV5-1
ASSLVAGMNTEAF
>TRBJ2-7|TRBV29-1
SAGTSGSLGSYEQY
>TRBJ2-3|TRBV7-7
ASSLGRTDTQY
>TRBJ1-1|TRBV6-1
ASSEEAPGLGTEAF
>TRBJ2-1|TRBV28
ASSLVLAGDIRSYNEQF
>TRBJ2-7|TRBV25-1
ASRRRDTGDYEQY
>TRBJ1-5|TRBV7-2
ASSLGRGGDQPQH
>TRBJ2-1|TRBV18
ASSPIQGYNEQF
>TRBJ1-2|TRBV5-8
ASRSPGTGDYGYT
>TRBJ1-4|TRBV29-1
SVERGQPRELF
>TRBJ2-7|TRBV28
ASSPDRVAYEQY
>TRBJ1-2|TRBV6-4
ASSPGTGTPNYGYT
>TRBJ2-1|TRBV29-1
SVVSPSSYNEQF
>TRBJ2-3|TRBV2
ASSADSGDTQY
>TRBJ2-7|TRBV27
ASSSERGAYEQY
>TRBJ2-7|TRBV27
ASSTTGYEQY
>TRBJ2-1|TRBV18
ASSISAGGPHNEQF
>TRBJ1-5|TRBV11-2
ASSRTNTNQPQH
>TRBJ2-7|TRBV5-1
ASSQGTGGLKEQY
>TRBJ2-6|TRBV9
ASSPNEQIHSGANVLT
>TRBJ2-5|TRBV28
ASSPRQSYQETQY
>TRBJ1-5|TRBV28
ASSFLNNQPQH
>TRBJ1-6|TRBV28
ASSFNGSPLH
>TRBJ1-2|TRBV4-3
ASSQKVSPGQGAGYT
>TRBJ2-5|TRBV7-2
ASETRSGTQY
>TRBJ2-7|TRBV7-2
ASSAQPPTGTYEQY
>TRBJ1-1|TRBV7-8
ASSSPAGTGGYGMRTEAF
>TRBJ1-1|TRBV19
ASRGTGVTEAF